Listed below are T cell receptor beta chains from one sample, sequenced in a study of blood T cells in healthy people across ages. TCRdb passed the 5' RACE reads through MiXCR, listing each CDR3 protein once. The data contain 650,000 to 1,000,000 distinct CDR3 sequences, under 40% of them singletons. Source material: blood. These receptors were obtained from a man younger than 35 in good health. Both conserved end residues are part of each CDR3. The D gene is left open where the match is weak. The listing skips clone size in some rows; elsewhere it reads once, few, many or a size class.

j_call d_call clone_size v_call cdr3_aa cdr3_nt
TRBJ2-7 NA few TRBV20-1 CSARVRGGWNYEQYF TGCAGTGCTAGAGTCCGAGGGGGGTGGAACTACGAGCAGTACTTC
TRBJ1-1 NA NA TRBV5-1 CATRTATYTEAFF TGCGCCACCCGGACAGCAACCTACACTGAAGCTTTCTTT
TRBJ2-5 TRBD1 NA TRBV27 CASSPTGGLEQYF TGTGCCAGCAGTCCGACAGGGGGCCTAGAGCAGTACTTC
TRBJ2-2 NA NA TRBV25-1 CASSEGSTGELFF TGTGCCAGCAGCGAAGGGAGCACCGGGGAGCTGTTTTTT
TRBJ1-1 NA NA TRBV20-1 CSAQQGMNTEAFF TGCAGTGCTCAACAGGGTATGAACACTGAAGCTTTCTTT
TRBJ1-2 TRBD1 NA TRBV20-1 CSAHTPAGTGEGYTF TGCAGTGCCCATACTCCCGCCGGGACAGGTGAGGGCTACACCTTC
TRBJ2-3 NA NA TRBV20-1 CSARDMDSTDTQYF TGCAGTGCTAGAGATATGGACTCTACAGATACGCAGTATTTT
TRBJ2-1 NA few TRBV7-2 CASSLEGTGHEQFF TGTGCCAGCAGCTTAGAAGGCACAGGGCATGAGCAGTTCTTC
TRBJ1-4 NA NA TRBV9 CASSPWSTTNEKLFF TGTGCCAGCAGCCCTTGGTCAACAACTAATGAAAAACTGTTTTTT
TRBJ1-2 NA few TRBV15 CATSTETSPTSYTF TGTGCCACCAGCACAGAGACGTCCCCAACAAGCTACACCTTC
TRBJ2-4 TRBD1 many TRBV6-2/TRBV6-3 CASRTTQGGKNIQYF TGTGCCAGCAGGACTACACAGGGGGGTAAAAACATTCAGTACTTC
TRBJ2-1 NA many TRBV5-1 CASSSDGLPEANEQFF TGCGCCAGCAGCTCCGATGGACTACCAGAGGCCAATGAGCAGTTCTTC
TRBJ1-5 NA few TRBV7-3 CASSSGPEVQPQHF TGTGCCAGCAGCTCCGGACCTGAGGTGCAGCCCCAGCATTTT
TRBJ1-1 TRBD1 few TRBV12-3/TRBV12-4 CASSRGQGASTFF TGTGCCAGCAGCCGTGGACAGGGGGCTTCAACTTTCTTT
TRBJ1-1 NA few TRBV15 CATSRVPTNTEAFF TGTGCCACCAGCAGAGTCCCAACCAACACTGAAGCTTTCTTT
TRBJ1-1 NA NA TRBV3-1 CASSQELSTTEAFF TGTGCCAGCAGCCAAGAATTATCGACCACTGAAGCTTTCTTT
TRBJ1-4 NA few TRBV4-2 CASSHRVGGNGEKLFF TGTGCCAGCAGCCATCGAGTTGGGGGGAATGGGGAAAAACTGTTTTTT
TRBJ1-3 NA NA TRBV5-1 CASALHSYSDQDTIYF TGCGCCAGCGCTCTCCACAGTTATTCGGACCAGGACACCATATATTTT
TRBJ1-1 NA few TRBV27 CASSTSSNTEAFF TGTGCCAGCAGTACCAGTAGCAACACTGAAGCTTTCTTT
TRBJ2-5 NA few TRBV4-1 CASSQGTDLGTQYF TGCGCCAGCAGCCAAGGGACGGACCTAGGGACCCAGTACTTC
TRBJ1-5 NA few TRBV5-1 CASSQTGTSNQPQHF TGCGCCAGCAGCCAGACCGGGACGTCCAATCAGCCCCAGCATTTT
TRBJ1-4 NA few TRBV20-1 CSAGSGMEGEKLFF TGCAGTGCTGGGTCAGGGATGGAGGGGGAAAAACTGTTTTTT
TRBJ1-5 NA NA TRBV10-3 CAISESGDYQPQHF TGTGCCATCAGTGAGTCTGGAGATTATCAGCCCCAGCATTTT
TRBJ2-4 NA NA TRBV2 CASSEFRDSNIQYF TGTGCCAGCAGTGAGTTTAGAGACAGTAACATTCAGTACTTC
TRBJ2-6 TRBD1 once TRBV10-3 CAIRTTPGQGYAGANVLTF TGTGCCATCAGAACTACTCCGGGACAGGGATACGCTGGGGCCAACGTCCTGACTTTC
TRBJ2-1 NA NA TRBV5-5 CASSLVQGTYNEQFF TGTGCCAGCAGCTTGGTGCAGGGTACCTACAATGAGCAGTTCTTC
TRBJ2-1 TRBD1 few TRBV4-1 CASSQGTGRNEQFF TGCGCCAGCAGCCAAGGGACAGGCAGGAATGAGCAGTTCTTC
TRBJ2-5 NA many TRBV5-1 CASSLEGIQETQYF TGCGCCAGCAGCTTGGAAGGGATTCAAGAGACCCAGTACTTC
TRBJ2-5 NA NA TRBV6-1 CASSIHRQQETQYF TGTGCCAGCAGTATCCACAGGCAACAAGAGACCCAGTACTTC
TRBJ1-2 TRBD1 NA TRBV6-6 CASSSLRGQSWGYTF TGTGCCAGCAGTTCGCTCCGGGGACAGAGCTGGGGCTACACCTTC
TRBJ1-4 NA NA TRBV2 CASTELGVGNEKLFF TGTGCCAGCACCGAGCTTGGGGTCGGTAATGAAAAACTGTTTTTT
TRBJ1-6 NA NA TRBV5-4 CASSLGQLGYNSPLHF TGTGCCAGCAGCCTCGGACAGCTTGGATATAATTCACCCCTCCACTTT
TRBJ2-2 TRBD1 NA TRBV4-3 CASSSLFGQGNTGELFF TGCGCCAGCAGCTCCCTTTTTGGACAGGGCAACACCGGGGAGCTGTTTTTT
TRBJ2-1 NA few TRBV7-2 CASSLSDLYNEQFF TGTGCCAGCAGCTTAAGTGACCTTTACAATGAGCAGTTCTTC
TRBJ2-3 TRBD1 many TRBV10-3 CAITEGAKDTQYF TGTGCCATCACAGAGGGGGCGAAAGATACGCAGTATTTT
TRBJ2-7 NA few TRBV4-3 CASSQDLGAYGYEQYF TGCGCCAGCAGCCAAGATTTGGGGGCTTACGGGTACGAGCAGTACTTC
TRBJ2-1 NA NA TRBV12-3/TRBV12-4 CASSPRRGGVLWNEQFF TGTGCCAGCAGCCCCCGGCGGGGTGGCGTTTTATGGAATGAGCAGTTCTTC
TRBJ2-1 NA NA TRBV7-2 CASSPRTDQFFYNEQYF TGTGCCAGCAGCCCGAGGACAGACCAATTTTTCTACAATGAGCAGTATTTC
TRBJ1-1 NA NA TRBV18 CASSPQQVMNTEAFF TGTGCCAGCTCACCACAGCAGGTCATGAACACTGAAGCTTTCTTT
TRBJ2-6 NA NA TRBV27 CASSLSPQSGANVLTF TGTGCCAGCAGTTTATCTCCGCAATCTGGGGCCAACGTCCTGACTTTC
TRBJ2-1 TRBD1 few TRBV9 CASSKGDREDNEQFF TGTGCCAGCAGCAAAGGGGACAGGGAGGACAATGAGCAGTTCTTC
TRBJ2-3 TRBD1 NA TRBV7-2 CASSLDGQGAEDTQYF TGTGCCAGCAGCTTAGATGGACAGGGGGCTGAAGATACGCAGTATTTT